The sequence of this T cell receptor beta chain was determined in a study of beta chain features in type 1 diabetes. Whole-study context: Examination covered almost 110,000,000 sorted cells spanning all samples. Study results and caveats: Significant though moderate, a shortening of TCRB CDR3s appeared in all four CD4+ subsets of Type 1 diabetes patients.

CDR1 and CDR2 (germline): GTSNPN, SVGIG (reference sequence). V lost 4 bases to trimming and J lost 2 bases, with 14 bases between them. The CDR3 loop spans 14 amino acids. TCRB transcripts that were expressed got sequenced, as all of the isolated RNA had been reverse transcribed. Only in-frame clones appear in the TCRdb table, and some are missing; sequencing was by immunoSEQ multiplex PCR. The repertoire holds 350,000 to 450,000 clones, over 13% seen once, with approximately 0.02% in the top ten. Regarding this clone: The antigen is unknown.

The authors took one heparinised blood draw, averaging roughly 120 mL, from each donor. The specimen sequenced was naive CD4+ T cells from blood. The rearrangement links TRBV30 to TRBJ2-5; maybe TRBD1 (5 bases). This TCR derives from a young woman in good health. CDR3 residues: CAWKGWSGQETQYF. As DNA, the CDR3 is TGTGCCTGGAAGGGGTGGTCCGGGCAAGAGACCCAGTACTTC.